This TCR beta chain appears in the sequencing data of a study of Ad26.COV2.S vaccination and SARS-CoV-2 variants. Treatment specified: about 20 received Ad26.COV2.S at low or high dose, single or two shots; about 5 received placebo; per-sample allocation not given. Sampling happened 63 days after the first vaccine or placebo injection. Clones were sequenced by immunoSEQ multiplex PCR, and TCRdb holds only the in-frame ones, with some missing. The sample records some 400,000 clones, 75% to 90% being singletons. The CDR3 loop spans 12 amino acids. The V end lost 8 bases, the J end lost 9 bases, and 17 bases lay between the germline ends. Germline CDR1 is GTSNPN and CDR2 is SVGIG (reference sequence).

This sample comprised peripheral blood, obtained in a trial of Ad26.COV2.S vaccine versus placebo. V usage is TRBV30 and J usage is TRBJ2-1; D uncertain. This receptor was identified in a person between 18 and 60 years old who received the Ad26.COV2.S COVID-19 vaccine or a placebo. CDR3 region: CAGSRLVSEQFF. The CDR3, as DNA: TGTGCCGGGTCGCGCTTAGTGAGTGAGCAGTTCTTC.